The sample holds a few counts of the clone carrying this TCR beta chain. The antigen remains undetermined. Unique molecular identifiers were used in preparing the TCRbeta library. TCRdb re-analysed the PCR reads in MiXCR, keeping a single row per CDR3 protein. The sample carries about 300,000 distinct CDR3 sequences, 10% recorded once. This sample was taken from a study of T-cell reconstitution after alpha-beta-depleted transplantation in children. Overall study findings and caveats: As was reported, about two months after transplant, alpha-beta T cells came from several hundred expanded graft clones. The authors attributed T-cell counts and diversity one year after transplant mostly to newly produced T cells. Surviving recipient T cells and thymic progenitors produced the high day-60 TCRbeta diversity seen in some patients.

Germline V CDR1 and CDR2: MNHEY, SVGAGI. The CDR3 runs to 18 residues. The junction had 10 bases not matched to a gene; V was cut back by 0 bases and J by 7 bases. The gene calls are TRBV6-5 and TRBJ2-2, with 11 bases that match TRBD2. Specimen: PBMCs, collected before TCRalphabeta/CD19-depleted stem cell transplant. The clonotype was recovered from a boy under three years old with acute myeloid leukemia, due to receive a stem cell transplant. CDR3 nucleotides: TGTGCCAGCAGTTACTCGAAGGCTAGCGGGAGGTCGGGCGGGGAGCTGTTTTTT. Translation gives CASSYSKASGRSGGELFF.